These 3 T cell receptor beta chains came from one sample sequenced in a study of prognosis after radiotherapy for stage I lung cancer. Two-round multiplex PCR on genomic DNA was the method by which TCR beta CDR3 was amplified. Used in first-round PCR were primers specific to each TRBV and TRBJ gene. A single record per CDR3 protein comes from TCRdb applying MiXCR to the multiplex PCR reads. This repertoire shows under 35,000 distinct CDR3 sequences, roughly 40% found once; its top ten account for 15%. The material sequenced was PBMCs, taken before or after stereotactic body radiation therapy (not recorded which). The receptor set was obtained from a donor of 50 years or more with non-small cell lung cancer.

The rearrangement joins TRBV19 to TRBJ2-5; 13 bases fit TRBD2. The V and J ends lost 3 bases and 4 bases, in that order; junction bases with no gene match: 2. The CDR3 is 15 residues long. CDR1 is LNHDA, CDR2 SQIVND, per germline (reference sequence). The CDR3, as DNA: TGTGCCAGTAGTATGGGGACTAGCGGGGTAGAGACCCAGTACTTC. This gives the protein CASSMGTSGVETQYF. The entire variable domain, with the rest obtained from reference TRBV19 and TRBJ2-5, is as follows: DGGITQSPKYLFRKEGQNVTLSCEQNLNHDAMYWYRQDPGQGLRLIYYSQIVNDFQKGDIAEGYSVSREKKESFPLTVTSAQKNPTAFYLCASSMGTSGVETQYFGPGTRLLVL.

This clonotype is categorized as medium-sized. This chain links TRBV20-1 with TRBJ2-7; 10 nucleotides align to TRBD2. In germline, CDR1 is DFQATT, CDR2 SNEGSKA (reference sequence). V shed 0 bases, J shed 2 bases, and the junction held 13 bases outside the gene matches. The CDR3 has 18 amino acids. In DNA, the CDR3 is TGCAGTGCTAGAGAGAGATTTGGTAGCGGGAGGAAAACCTACGAGCAGTACTTC. Protein sequence: CSARERFGSGRKTYEQYF.

This clonotype was found many times. The V and J genes are TRBV5-1 and TRBJ1-1; TRBD1 aligns across 8 bases. CDR3 length: 15 amino acids. Germline V gene sequence: CDR1 SGHRS, CDR2 YFSETQ. V lost 0 bases and J lost 4; bases outside the gene matches: 5. The CDR3 DNA reads as TGCGCCAGCAGCTTGGATAACAGGGGGGGCACTGAAGCTTTCTTT. This codes for CASSLDNRGGTEAFF.